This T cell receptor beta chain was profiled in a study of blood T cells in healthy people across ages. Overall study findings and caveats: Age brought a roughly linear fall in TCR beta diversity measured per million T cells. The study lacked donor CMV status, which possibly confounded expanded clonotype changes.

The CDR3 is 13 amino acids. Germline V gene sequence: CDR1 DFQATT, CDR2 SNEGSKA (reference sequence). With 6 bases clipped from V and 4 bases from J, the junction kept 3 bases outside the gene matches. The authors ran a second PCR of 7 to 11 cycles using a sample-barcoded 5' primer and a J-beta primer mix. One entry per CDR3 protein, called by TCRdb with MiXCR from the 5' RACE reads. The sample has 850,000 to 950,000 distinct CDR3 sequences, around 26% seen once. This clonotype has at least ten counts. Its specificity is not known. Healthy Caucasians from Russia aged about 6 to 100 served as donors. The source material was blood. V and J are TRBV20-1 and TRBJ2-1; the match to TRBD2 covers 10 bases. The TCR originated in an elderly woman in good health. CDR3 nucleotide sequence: TGCAGTGCGGAGCGGGGGGGATACAATGAGCAGTTCTTC. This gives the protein CSAERGGYNEQFF.